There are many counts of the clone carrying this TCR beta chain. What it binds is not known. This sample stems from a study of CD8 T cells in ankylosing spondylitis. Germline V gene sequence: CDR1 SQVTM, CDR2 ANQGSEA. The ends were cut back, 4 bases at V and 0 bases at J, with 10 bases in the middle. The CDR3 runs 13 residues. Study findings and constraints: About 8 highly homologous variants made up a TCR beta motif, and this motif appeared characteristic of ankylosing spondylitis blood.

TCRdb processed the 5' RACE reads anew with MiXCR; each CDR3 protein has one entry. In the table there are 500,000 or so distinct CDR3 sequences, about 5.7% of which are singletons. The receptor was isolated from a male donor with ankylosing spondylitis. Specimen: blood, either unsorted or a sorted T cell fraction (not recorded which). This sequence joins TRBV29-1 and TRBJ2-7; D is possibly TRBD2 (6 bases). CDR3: CSVVGGSSYEQYF. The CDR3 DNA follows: TGCAGCGTTGTCGGGGGAAGCTCCTACGAGCAGTACTTC.